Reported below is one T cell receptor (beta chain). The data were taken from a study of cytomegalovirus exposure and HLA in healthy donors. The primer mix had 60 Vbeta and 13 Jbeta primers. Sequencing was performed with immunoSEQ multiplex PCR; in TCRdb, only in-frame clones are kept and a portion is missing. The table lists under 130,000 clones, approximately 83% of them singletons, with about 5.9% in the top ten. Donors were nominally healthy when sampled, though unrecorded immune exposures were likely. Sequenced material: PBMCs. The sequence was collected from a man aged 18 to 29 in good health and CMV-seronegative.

CDR3 sequence: CASSQDGVGAGGNEQFF. CDR3 coding DNA: TGCGCCAGCAGCCAAGATGGGGTAGGGGCGGGAGGAAATGAGCAGTTCTTC. The J gene is TRBJ2-1, the V gene TRBV4-3; 8 nucleotides line up with TRBD2. V shed 0 bases and J 7 bases; nucleotides not matched to a gene: 11. The CDR3 is 17 residues long. Germline V gene lookup returns CDR1 LGHNA and CDR2 YSLEER.